The 21 T cell receptor beta chains below come from one sample, sequenced in a study of memory CD4+ T cells and cytomegalovirus serostatus. The sort gate was single viable CD3+CD4+CD8-CD45RO+ cells for memory CD4+ T cells. Using immunoSEQ multiplex PCR, the repertoire was profiled, and TCRdb retains in-frame clones only, with some absent. The sample yields about 45,000 clones, around four fifths seen once. The sequenced sample was memory CD4+ T cells from blood. The receptors derive from an adult in good health and CMV-seronegative.

In nucleotides, the CDR3 is TGTGCCAGCAGCTTACGGCCGTCGGGCAGTTCCTACGAGCAGTACTTC. Its translation: CASSLRPSGSSYEQYF. The V call is TRBV7-2, the J call TRBJ2-7; D ambiguous. CDR1 is SGHTA and CDR2 is FQGNSA in the germline V gene. V was shortened by 2 bases and J by 1 base, with 15 bases between the two germline ends. The CDR3 is made up of 16 amino acids.

V is TRBV18 and J is TRBJ1-2, with D hard to call. Trimming took off 3 bases at V and 3 bases at J, with 11 bases between the two ends. Per the germline V gene, CDR1 is KGHSH and CDR2 is LQKENI. This CDR3 comprises 14 residues. CDR3 amino acids: CASSPSGRDYGYTF. Here the CDR3 DNA reads TGTGCCAGCTCACCGTCGGGGAGGGACTATGGCTACACCTTC. The full variable domain, in which reference TRBV18 and TRBJ1-2 provide the parts outside the CDR3, is NAGVMQNPRHLVRRRGQEARLRCSPMKGHSHVYWYRQLPEEGLKFMVYLQKENIIDESGMPKERFSAEFPKEGPSILRIQQVVRGDSAAYFCASSPSGRDYGYTFGSGTRLTVV.

This sequence joins TRBV11-2 and TRBJ1-1; no definite D call. This CDR3 is built from 13 residues. CDR1 SGHAT and CDR2 FQNNGV come from the germline V gene. Trimming stripped 1 base from V and 5 bases from J, with 8 bases between. CDR3 nucleotide sequence: TGTGCCAGCAGCTTAGTACCTGATACTGAAGCTTTCTTT. Residues: CASSLVPDTEAFF.

This clone was seen a single time. This chain uses TRBV7-8 with TRBJ1-1; unclear D gene. There are 14 residues in the CDR3. Trimming stripped 5 bases from V and 2 bases from J, with 12 bases between. CDR1 is SGHVS and CDR2 is FQNEAQ in the germline V gene. The DNA of the CDR3 is TGTGCCAGCAGCCGCTCGGGAGGAAACACTGAAGCTTTCTTT. This codes for CASSRSGGNTEAFF. The full variable domain, with the rest looked up from reference TRBV7-8 and TRBJ1-1, is GAGVSQSPRYKVAKRGQDVALRCDPISGHVSLFWYQQALGQGPEFLTYFQNEAQLDKSGLPSDRFFAERPEGSVSTLKIQRTQQEDSAVYLCASSRSGGNTEAFFGQGTRLTVV.

V and J are TRBV4-3 and TRBJ2-6, with 10 nucleotides matching TRBD1. The CDR3 totals 17 residues. CDR1 is LGHNA, CDR2 YSLEER, per germline. The V and J ends lost 4 bases and 1 base, in that order; junction bases with no gene match: 4. The chain's CDR3 is CASSLGQGPSGANVLTF. In nucleotides, the CDR3 is TGCGCCAGCAGCCTGGGACAGGGGCCTTCTGGGGCCAACGTCCTGACTTTC.

Only one count was recorded for this clone. The chain recombines TRBV5-6 with TRBJ1-2; possible D gene TRBD1, 6 bases. The CDR3 sequence is 13 residues long. Trimming took off 2 bases at V and 9 bases at J, with 14 bases between the two ends. The V gene's germline CDR1 is SGHDT and CDR2 YYEEEE. As DNA, the CDR3 is TGTGCCAGCAGCTTTTCAGGGGTTGATAGCTACACCTTC. Translating gives CASSFSGVDSYTF.

On this clone: At one of its ends the junction is not consistent with the germline gene, which may arise from a read error. The chain links TRBV29-1 to TRBJ1-2; weak D call: TRBD1 (5 bases). There are 14 residues in the CDR3. Germline values: CDR1 SQVTM, CDR2 ANQGSEA. The CDR3 nucleotides read TGCAGCGTTGAGGACGGGACCTTCGGTTTGACTTTGGCCTTC. It specifies CSVEDGTFGLTLAF.

J is TRBJ1-2 and V is TRBV29-1; 7 bases are a match to TRBD1. The CDR3 extends over 14 amino acids. Unmatched junction bases numbered 9, after V lost 4 bases and J lost 4 bases. Germline loops: CDR1 SQVTM, CDR2 ANQGSEA. CDR3 amino acids: CSVGLGGRSYGYTF. The DNA for the CDR3 is TGCAGCGTTGGCCTAGGGGGCCGCAGCTATGGCTACACCTTC.

The chain uses TRBV29-1 and TRBJ1-2; D gene ambiguous. The CDR3 length is 11 residues. Trimming removed 6 bases at V and 6 bases at J, with 11 bases between. Germline-derived CDR1 and CDR2 are SQVTM and ANQGSEA. CDR3 sequence reads: CSVKALDGYTF. Here the CDR3 DNA reads TGCAGCGTAAAGGCATTGGATGGCTACACCTTC.

This chain links TRBV5-4 with TRBJ2-5; TRBD2 matches at 10 bases. This CDR3 contains 15 residues. V lost 5 bases to trimming and J lost 1 base; unmatched junction nucleotides: 5. Germline assignment: CDR1 SGHNT and CDR2 YYREEE (reference sequence). Written as DNA, the CDR3 is TGTGCCAGCAGTTCCGGACTAGCGGCCCAAGAGACCCAGTACTTC. It is translated as CASSSGLAAQETQYF.

The rearrangement uses TRBV7-2 and TRBJ2-3, with 16 positions matching TRBD2. CDR1 and CDR2 from the germline V gene are SGHTA and FQGNSA. Trimming took 4 bases from V and 10 from J; bases not matched to a gene: 5. CDR3 length: 15 amino acids. The CDR3 DNA follows: TGTGCCAGCAGCTGGGGACTAGCGGGGGGGCCGGCGCAGTATTTT. This sequence encodes CASSWGLAGGPAQYF.

Written as DNA, the CDR3 is TGCGCCAGCAGCTTGGACTACTCTGGAAACACCATATATTTT. Translated: CASSLDYSGNTIYF. The rearrangement uses TRBV5-1 and TRBJ1-3; unclear D gene. This CDR3 contains 14 residues. Germline V gives CDR1 SGHRS, CDR2 YFSETQ. With 0 bases removed from V and 0 bases from J, the gap between germline ends came to 4 bases.

The V gene is TRBV29-1, the J gene TRBJ2-3, with 8 bases lining up with TRBD2. CDR3 size: 15 residues. Per the germline V gene, CDR1 is SQVTM and CDR2 is ANQGSEA. V dropped 8 bases and J dropped 2; count of bases not matched to a gene: 12. Here the CDR3 DNA reads TGCAGCACTTCTGGGACTAGAACTTCCACAGATACGCAGTATTTT. Amino acid sequence: CSTSGTRTSTDTQYF.

This clone was counted only a few times. The chain links TRBV4-3 to TRBJ1-1, with D possibly being TRBD1 (6 bases). The CDR3 consists of 17 residues. Trimming shortened V by 0 bases and J by 8 bases, and 22 bases separated the two germline ends. CDR1 LGHNA and CDR2 YSLEER come from the germline V gene. In DNA form, the CDR3 reads TGCGCCAGCAGCCAAGAGAGGGGGGGAGCCTCAAACCACGAAGCTTTCTTT. Translated, it gives CASSQERGGASNHEAFF.

The genes are TRBV5-6 and TRBJ1-3; D ambiguous. CDR3 length equals 16 residues. CDR1 and CDR2 from the germline V gene are SGHDT and YYEEEE. V lost 0 bases and J 0 bases, leaving 10 bases between the germline ends. CDR3 region: CASSLDFDTSGNTIYF. CDR3 nucleotides: TGTGCCAGCAGCTTGGATTTCGACACCTCTGGAAACACCATATATTTT.

This clone turned up a few times. V usage is TRBV28 and J usage is TRBJ1-2, with D uncertain. Germline CDR1 is MDHEN and CDR2 is SYDVKM. Trimming took 6 bases from V and 3 from J, leaving 11 bases between them. The length of the CDR3 is 13 residues. The CDR3 DNA reads as TGTGCCAGCAGCGACATGGGCTACTATGGCTACACCTTC. This encodes CASSDMGYYGYTF.

This chain uses TRBV2 with TRBJ1-4; D uncertain. The V gene's germline CDR1 is SNHLY and CDR2 FYNNEI. The CDR3 loop spans 15 amino acids. The ends were cut back, 4 bases at V and 1 base at J, with 10 bases in the middle. The CDR3 reads CASSASGRTNEKLFF. The CDR3 region has the DNA TGTGCCAGCAGTGCCTCCGGTAGAACTAATGAAAAACTGTTTTTT.

In regard to this clone: An end of the junction differs from the germline gene, which may be a read error. The gene calls are TRBV5-1 and TRBJ2-2; D might be TRBD2 (5 bases). This CDR3 contains 14 residues. CDR1 is SGHRS and CDR2 is YFSETQ in the germline V gene. CDR3 region: CATSPAGWPGELFF. The CDR3 coding sequence is TGCGCCACCAGCCCCGCGGGCTGGCCCGGGGAGCTGTTTTTT.

The chain carries TRBV5-6 and TRBJ1-2; 7 nucleotides match TRBD1. V dropped 2 bases and J dropped 2; count of bases not matched to a gene: 6. The CDR3 extends over 15 amino acids. CDR1 SGHDT and CDR2 YYEEEE come from the germline V gene. As DNA, the CDR3 is TGTGCCAGCAGCTTTCGAGACAGGGTAAACTATGGCTACACCTTC. As protein: CASSFRDRVNYGYTF.

V and J are TRBV6-5 and TRBJ2-2; 9 bases are a match to TRBD1. This CDR3 has 14 amino acids. J gave up 6 bases and V 6 bases, and 5 bases lay outside the gene matches. CDR1 is MNHEY and CDR2 is SVGAGI in the germline V gene. CDR3 protein: CASSGTGRAGELFF. DNA for the CDR3: TGTGCCAGCAGCGGGACAGGGAGGGCCGGGGAGCTGTTTTTT.

CDR3 region: CASSKGTERYPYSNQPQHF. As DNA, the CDR3 is TGTGCCAGCAGCAAAGGGACTGAACGCTACCCTTATAGCAATCAGCCCCAGCATTTT. The V gene is TRBV21-1, the J gene TRBJ1-5. TRBV21-1 is labeled a pseudogene. The CDR3 loop spans 19 amino acids.